This T cell receptor beta chain originates from a study of shared clonotypes between healthy human individuals. Study-wide context: Used for every donor were three CD4 naive, three CD4 memory, two CD8 naive and one CD8 memory plate.

Both subsets, CD45RA+ naive and CD45RA-negative memory, were split from the CD4+ cells. Germline V gives CDR1 SGHRS, CDR2 YFSETQ. The germline V and J ends were trimmed by 0 bases and 6 bases, with 13 bases remaining between them. The CDR3 runs 14 residues. Assay: immunoSEQ multiplex PCR; the TCRdb copy retains only in-frame clones and omits some. The sample comprises some 2.1 million clones, roughly 94% of which are singletons, and approximately 0.13% rests with the top ten. Specimen: naive CD4+ T cells sorted from blood. As for subset: CD45RA+ positively selected. This TCR came from a man younger than 30 in good health. The rearrangement joins TRBV5-1 to TRBJ2-7; either TRBD1 or TRBD2 may fit D (6 bases each). The DNA of the CDR3 is TGCGCCAGCAGCTTGGAGGGGGGCCTGTTCGAGCAGTACTTC. It encodes CASSLEGGLFEQYF.